The 7 T cell receptor beta chains below come from one sample, sequenced in a study of cytomegalovirus exposure and HLA in healthy donors. The protocol was immunoSEQ multiplex PCR, while the TCRdb copy is restricted to in-frame clones and leaves out a portion. The sample lists 120,000 or so clones, roughly 90% occurring once. What was sequenced was PBMCs. These receptors all stem from a woman between 18 and 30 years old in good health and CMV-seronegative.

This clone was seen only once. The chain carries TRBV27 and TRBJ1-3; 7 bases fit TRBD1. Germline V gives CDR1 MNHEY, CDR2 SMNVEV (reference sequence). Trimming took 4 bases from V and 3 from J; bases not matched to a gene: 6. The length of the CDR3 is 15 residues. The CDR3 coding sequence is TGTGCCAGCAGTTACCGCCACAGGGGTGGAAACACCATATATTTT. As protein: CASSYRHRGGNTIYF.

The gene calls are TRBV2 and TRBJ2-3, with no clear D. Germline V CDR1 and CDR2: SNHLY, FYNNEI. The CDR3 runs to 13 residues. The V end was cut by 3 bases, the J end by 5 bases, with 9 bases between. The CDR3 region is CASSDAYRDTQYF. As DNA, the CDR3 is TGTGCCAGCAGTGACGCTTATAGAGATACGCAGTATTTT.

The rearrangement uses TRBV9 and TRBJ2-7; 8 nucleotides align to TRBD2. This CDR3 has 14 residues. Per the germline V gene, CDR1 is SGDLS and CDR2 is YYNGEE. V shed 3 bases and J 3 bases; nucleotides not matched to a gene: 5. CDR3: CASSETGGFYEQYF. DNA of the CDR3: TGTGCCAGCAGCGAGACGGGAGGGTTCTACGAGCAGTACTTC.

This clone was seen a few times. This chain links TRBV11-3 with TRBJ2-7; 7 nucleotides line up with TRBD1. The CDR3 covers 14 residues. Per the germline V gene, CDR1 is SGHNT and CDR2 is YENEEA. The junction had 10 bases not matched to a gene; V was cut back by 4 bases and J by 7 bases. CDR3 residues: CASSYPGQAGEQYF. The CDR3 DNA reads as TGTGCCAGCAGCTACCCCGGACAGGCCGGGGAGCAGTACTTC.

This clone was counted only a few times. The genes are TRBV29-1 and TRBJ1-2; D gene unclear. V lost 4 bases, J lost 5 bases, and 8 bases lay in between. This CDR3 spans 11 amino acids. The germline V gene has CDR1 SQVTM and CDR2 ANQGSEA. CDR3 nucleotides: TGCAGCGTTGGATCGGGTTATGGCTACACCTTC. This sequence encodes CSVGSGYGYTF.

There are a few counts of this clone. This rearrangement joins TRBV6-1 to TRBJ1-2; D uncertain. The CDR3 extends over 14 amino acids. CDR1 is MNHNS and CDR2 is SASEGT in the germline V gene. Trimming shortened V by 1 base and J by 6 bases, and 12 bases separated the two germline ends. The chain's CDR3 is CASSEGSFGNGYTF. CDR3 DNA: TGTGCCAGCAGTGAAGGGAGTTTCGGGAATGGCTACACCTTC.

The chain is built from TRBV10-2 and TRBJ2-1; 12 positions match TRBD2. Germline lookup yields CDR1 WSHSY and CDR2 SAAADI. The CDR3 contains 13 residues. V gave up 10 bases and J gave up 7 bases; unmatched junction bases: 5. In DNA form, the CDR3 reads TGCGCCACCACCGGACTAGCGGGGAATGAGCAGTTCTTC. Protein: CATTGLAGNEQFF.